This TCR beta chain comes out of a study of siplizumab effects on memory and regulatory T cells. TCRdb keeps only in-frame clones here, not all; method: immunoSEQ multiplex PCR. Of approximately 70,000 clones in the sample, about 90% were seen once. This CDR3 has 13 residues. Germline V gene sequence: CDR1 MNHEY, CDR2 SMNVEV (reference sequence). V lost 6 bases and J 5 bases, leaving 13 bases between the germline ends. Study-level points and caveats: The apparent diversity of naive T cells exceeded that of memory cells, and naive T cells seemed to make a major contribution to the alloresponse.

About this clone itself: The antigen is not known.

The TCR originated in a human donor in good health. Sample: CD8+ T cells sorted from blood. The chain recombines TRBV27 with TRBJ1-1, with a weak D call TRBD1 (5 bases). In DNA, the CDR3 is TGTGCCAGCAGCCTGGAGGGGCGGACTGAAGCTTTCTTT. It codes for CASSLEGRTEAFF.